A single T cell receptor beta chain is shown here with its context. Its specificity is unknown. Fresh peripheral blood (less than 11 ml) yielded the PBMCs. The data are from a study of Graves' ophthalmopathy and Graves' hyperthyroidism. Study-wide background: The study drew peripheral blood at initial diagnosis, before any treatment. Findings and caveats of the study: Clonotypes were expanded in thyroid at above 0.001 frequency, and most also appeared in blood.

The TCR beta CDR3 regions underwent amplification from RNA transcripts. HTBI primers were employed in first-round RT-PCR, then a second-round multiplex PCR followed. TCRdb recomputed calls from the multiplex PCR reads with MiXCR, one row per CDR3 protein. The table records under 350,000 distinct CDR3 sequences, 17% of them present only once. Germline trimming cut 10 bases from V and 2 bases from J; bases unmatched to any gene: 7. Germline V lookup: CDR1 MDHEN, CDR2 SYDVKM. The CDR3 is 14 residues long. The J gene is TRBJ2-5, the V gene TRBV28, with TRBD2 matching 10 bases. The receptor was derived from an adult man with Graves' ophthalmopathy. The sample comprised peripheral blood. Here the CDR3 reads CATLGTSVQETQYF. DNA for the CDR3: TGTGCCACTCTTGGGACTAGCGTACAAGAGACCCAGTACTTC.